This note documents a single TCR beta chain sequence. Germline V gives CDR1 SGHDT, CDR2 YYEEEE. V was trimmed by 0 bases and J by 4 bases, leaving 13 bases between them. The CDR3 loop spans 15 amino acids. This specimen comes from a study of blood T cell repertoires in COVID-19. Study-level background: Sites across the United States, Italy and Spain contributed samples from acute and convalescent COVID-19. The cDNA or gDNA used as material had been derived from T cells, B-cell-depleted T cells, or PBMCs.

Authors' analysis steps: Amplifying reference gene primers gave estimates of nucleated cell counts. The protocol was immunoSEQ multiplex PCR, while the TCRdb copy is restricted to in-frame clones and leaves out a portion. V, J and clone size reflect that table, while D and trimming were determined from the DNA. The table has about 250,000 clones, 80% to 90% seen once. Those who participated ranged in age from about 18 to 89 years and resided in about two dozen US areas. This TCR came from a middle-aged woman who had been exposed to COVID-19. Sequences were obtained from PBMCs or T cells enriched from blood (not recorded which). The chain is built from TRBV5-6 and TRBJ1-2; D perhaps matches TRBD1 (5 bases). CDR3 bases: TGTGCCAGCAGCTTGGTTCAGGGTTCTGGCTATGGCTACACCTTC. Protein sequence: CASSLVQGSGYGYTF.